A single sample gave rise to the 10 T cell receptor beta chains below, sequenced in a study of PD-1 blockade in classical Hodgkin lymphoma. Libraries were prepared by immunoSEQ multiplex PCR; TCRdb keeps only in-frame clonotypes and omits some of them. The sample includes 40,000 to 65,000 clones, approximately 86% of them seen just once. Specified time point: cycle 4 day 1 (C4D1), after 5 to 7 weeks of nivolumab. There was relapse after autologous stem cell transplantation in every patient, and there was variation in brentuximab vedotin exposure. Source: peripheral blood mononuclear cells (PBMCs), taken before the fourth cycle of nivolumab. The receptors were gathered from a human donor with classical Hodgkin lymphoma.

This rearrangement joins TRBV28 to TRBJ1-1, with TRBD1 as a possible D gene (5 bases). The CDR3 is 15 residues long. The V end was cut by 3 bases, the J end by 2 bases, with 13 bases between. In germline, CDR1 is MDHEN, CDR2 SYDVKM. The CDR3, as DNA: TGTGCCAGCAGTTTTTCGGGGCGGGGAAACACTGAAGCTTTCTTT. Translating it yields CASSFSGRGNTEAFF.

The genes are TRBV20-1 and TRBJ2-1; D is perhaps TRBD2 (5 bases). This CDR3 is built from 11 residues. The V end was cut by 1 base, the J end by 13 bases, with 11 bases between. Germline assignment: CDR1 DFQATT and CDR2 SNEGSKA (reference sequence). CDR3 sequence: CSARVGIGQFF. In DNA form, the CDR3 reads TGCAGTGCTAGAGTCGGGATCGGTCAGTTCTTC.

The rearrangement joins TRBV29-1 to TRBJ2-7; 10 nucleotides match TRBD1. V lost 5 bases, J lost 5 bases, and 6 bases stayed unmatched. Per the germline V gene, CDR1 is SQVTM and CDR2 is ANQGSEA. The CDR3 spans 13 residues. The DNA for the CDR3 is TGCAGCGTTCGGACAGGGGGTCCCGACGAGCAGTACTTC. Translation: CSVRTGGPDEQYF.

The chain is built from TRBV21-1 and TRBJ2-2; the listed D gene, TRBD2, was not tested against the DNA. TRBV21-1 corresponds to a pseudogene. This CDR3 is 16 amino acids long. CDR3 region: CASSTTSGRDTGELFF. CDR3 coding DNA: TGTGCCAGCAGCACCACTAGCGGGAGAGACACCGGGGAGCTGTTTTTT.

The chain couples TRBV27 to TRBJ1-4, with 10 bases lining up with TRBD1. CDR3 length: 15 amino acids. The germline V gene encodes CDR1 MNHEY and CDR2 SMNVEV (reference sequence). Unmatched junction bases numbered 8, after V lost 6 bases and J lost 7 bases. CDR3 nucleotide sequence: TGTGCCAGCAGACCGGGACAGGGGTTGGCTGAAAAACTGTTTTTT. This sequence encodes CASRPGQGLAEKLFF. Filled out from reference TRBV27 and TRBJ1-4, the complete variable domain reads EAQVTQNPRYLITVTGKKLTVTCSQNMNHEYMSWYRQDPGLGLRQIYYSMNVEVTDKGDVPEGYKVSRKEKRNFPLILESPSPNQTSLYFCASRPGQGLAEKLFFGSGTQLSVL.

This chain links TRBV19 with TRBJ1-1; D unclear. CDR1 LNHDA and CDR2 SQIVND come from the germline V gene (reference sequence). This CDR3 has 14 amino acids. V was clipped by 3 bases and J by 7 bases, with 15 bases between them. The CDR3 reads CASSITLLSVEAFF. The CDR3 DNA is TGTGCCAGTAGTATTACTCTCTTGTCTGTTGAAGCTTTCTTT.

The chain is built from TRBV6-7 and TRBJ2-2; D call uncertain. TRBV6-7 has ORF status, its function being uncertain. Trimming removed 2 bases at V and 3 bases at J, with 7 bases between. This CDR3 comprises 14 residues. CDR3 region: CASSYASYTGELFF. The CDR3 nucleotides read TGTGCCAGCAGTTACGCGTCTTACACCGGGGAGCTGTTTTTT.

This chain connects TRBV19 to TRBJ1-6; perhaps TRBD1 as D (5 bases). V was pared by 6 bases and J by 2 bases, with 11 bases between. This CDR3 has 15 amino acids. CDR1 and CDR2 (germline): LNHDA, SQIVND (reference sequence). The CDR3 nucleotides are TGTGCCAGTAGCCCCGGGACTACCTATAATTCACCCCTCCACTTT. Encoded protein: CASSPGTTYNSPLHF.

The CDR3 is CASSLSSGPYEQYF. The CDR3 DNA sequence: TGTGCCAGCAGTTTATCTAGCGGCCCCTACGAGCAGTACTTC. The V gene is TRBV27, the J gene TRBJ2-7, with TRBD2 as a possible D gene (6 bases). The CDR3 sequence is 14 residues long. CDR1 MNHEY and CDR2 SMNVEV come from the germline V gene (reference sequence). V lost 0 bases and J lost 2, with 8 bases in between.

V is TRBV6-4 and J is TRBJ2-3; the match to TRBD2 covers 10 bases. After removal of 3 bases from V and 3 bases from J, the junction contained 6 bases not matched to a gene. CDR1 and CDR2 from the germline V gene are MRHNA and SNTAGT. This CDR3 comprises 16 residues. CDR3 sequence reads: CASSELSGGATDTQYF. The DNA for the CDR3 is TGTGCCAGCAGTGAACTAAGCGGGGGGGCGACAGATACGCAGTATTTT.